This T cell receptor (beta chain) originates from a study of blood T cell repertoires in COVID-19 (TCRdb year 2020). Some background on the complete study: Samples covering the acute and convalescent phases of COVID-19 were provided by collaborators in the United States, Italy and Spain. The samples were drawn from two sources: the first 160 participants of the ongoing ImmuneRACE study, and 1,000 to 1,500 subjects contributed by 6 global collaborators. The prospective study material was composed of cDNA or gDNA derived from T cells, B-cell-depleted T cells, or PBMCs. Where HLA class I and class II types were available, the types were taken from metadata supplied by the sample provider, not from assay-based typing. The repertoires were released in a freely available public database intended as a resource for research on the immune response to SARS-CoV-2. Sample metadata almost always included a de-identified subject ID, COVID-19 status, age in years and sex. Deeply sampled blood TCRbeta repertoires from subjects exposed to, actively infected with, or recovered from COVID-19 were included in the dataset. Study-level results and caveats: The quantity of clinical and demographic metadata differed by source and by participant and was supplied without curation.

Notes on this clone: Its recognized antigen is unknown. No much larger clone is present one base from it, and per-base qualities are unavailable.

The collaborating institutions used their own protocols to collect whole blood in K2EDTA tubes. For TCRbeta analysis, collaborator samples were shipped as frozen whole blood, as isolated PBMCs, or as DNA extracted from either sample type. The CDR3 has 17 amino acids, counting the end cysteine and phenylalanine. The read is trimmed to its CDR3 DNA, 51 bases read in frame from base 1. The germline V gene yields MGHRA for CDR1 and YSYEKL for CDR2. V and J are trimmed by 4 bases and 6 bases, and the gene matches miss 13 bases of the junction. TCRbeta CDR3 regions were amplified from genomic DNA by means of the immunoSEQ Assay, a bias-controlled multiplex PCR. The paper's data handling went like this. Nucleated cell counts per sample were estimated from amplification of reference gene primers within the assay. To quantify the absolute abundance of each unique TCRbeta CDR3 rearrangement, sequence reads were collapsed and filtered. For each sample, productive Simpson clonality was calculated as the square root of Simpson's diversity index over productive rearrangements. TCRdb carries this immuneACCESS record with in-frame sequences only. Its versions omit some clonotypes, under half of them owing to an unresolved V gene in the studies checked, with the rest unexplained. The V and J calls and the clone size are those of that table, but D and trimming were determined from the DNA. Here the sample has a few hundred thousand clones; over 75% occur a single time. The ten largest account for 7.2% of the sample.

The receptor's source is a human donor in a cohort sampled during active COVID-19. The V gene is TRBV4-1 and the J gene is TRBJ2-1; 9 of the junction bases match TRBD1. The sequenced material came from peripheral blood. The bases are TGCGCCAGCAGCCTCCTTGGACCCGGGACAGGGAGCAATGAGCAGTTCTTC. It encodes CASSLLGPGTGSNEQFF.